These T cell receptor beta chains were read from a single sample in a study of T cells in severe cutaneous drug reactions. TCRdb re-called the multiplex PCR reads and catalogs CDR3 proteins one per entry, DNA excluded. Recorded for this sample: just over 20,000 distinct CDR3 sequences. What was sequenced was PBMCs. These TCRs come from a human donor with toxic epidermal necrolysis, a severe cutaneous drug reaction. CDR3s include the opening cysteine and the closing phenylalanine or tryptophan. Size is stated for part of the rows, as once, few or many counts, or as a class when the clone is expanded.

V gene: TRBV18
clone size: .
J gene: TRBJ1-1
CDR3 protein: CASSPLSIEAFF

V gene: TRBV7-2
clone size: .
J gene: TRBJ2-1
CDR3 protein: CASSSTLTGSEQFF

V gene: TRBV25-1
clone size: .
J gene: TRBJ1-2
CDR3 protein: CASSGDGFSYGYTF

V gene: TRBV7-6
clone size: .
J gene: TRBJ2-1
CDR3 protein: CASSLRVSGNEQFF

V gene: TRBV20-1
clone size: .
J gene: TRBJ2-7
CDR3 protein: CSARDPFLAGVLHEQYF

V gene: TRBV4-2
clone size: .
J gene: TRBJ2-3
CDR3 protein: CASSPSGTDTQYF

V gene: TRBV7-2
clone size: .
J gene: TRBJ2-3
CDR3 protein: CASRWELGTDTQYF

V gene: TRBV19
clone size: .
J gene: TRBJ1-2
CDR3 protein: CASSITQGTHGYTF

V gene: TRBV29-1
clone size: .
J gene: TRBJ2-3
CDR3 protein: CSVESFLTDTQYF

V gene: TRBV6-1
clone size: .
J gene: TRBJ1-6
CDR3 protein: CASRSQGGTGNSPLHF

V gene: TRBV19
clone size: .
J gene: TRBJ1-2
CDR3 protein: CASSGRGGYTF

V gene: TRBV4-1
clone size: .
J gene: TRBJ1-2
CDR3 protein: CASSQVGGQLTTYGYTF

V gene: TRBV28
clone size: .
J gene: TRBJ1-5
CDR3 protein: CASSLVGQVRQPQHF

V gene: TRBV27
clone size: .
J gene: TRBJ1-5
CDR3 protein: CASSFRGGGNQPQHF

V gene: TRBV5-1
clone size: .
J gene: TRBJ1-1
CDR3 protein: CASSFTGGGRNTEAFF

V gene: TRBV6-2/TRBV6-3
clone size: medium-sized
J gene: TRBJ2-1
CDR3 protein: CASSSGTGGYNEQFF

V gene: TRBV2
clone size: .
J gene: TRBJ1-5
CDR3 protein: CASGTDSHQPQHF

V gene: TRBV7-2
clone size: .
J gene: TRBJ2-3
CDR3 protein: CASSLERGLRGTDTQYF

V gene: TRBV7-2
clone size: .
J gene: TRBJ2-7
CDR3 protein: CASSSTGTGGREQYF

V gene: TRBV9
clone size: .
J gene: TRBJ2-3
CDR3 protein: CASSPPASGTQYF

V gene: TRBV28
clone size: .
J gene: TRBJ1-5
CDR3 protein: CASSFNGGNQPQHF

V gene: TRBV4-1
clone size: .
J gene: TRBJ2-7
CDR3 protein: CASSQVRNYEQYF

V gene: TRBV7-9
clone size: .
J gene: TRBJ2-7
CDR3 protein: CASSLEAGERYEQYF

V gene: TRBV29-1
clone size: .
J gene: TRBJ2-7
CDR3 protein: CSVVVSGTRNYEQYF

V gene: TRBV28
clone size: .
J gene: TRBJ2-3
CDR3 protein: CASSSIRTSGTDTQYF

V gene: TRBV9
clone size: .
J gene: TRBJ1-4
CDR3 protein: CASSLDGDIGEKLFF

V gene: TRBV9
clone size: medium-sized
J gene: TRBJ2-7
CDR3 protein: CASSVGAGQNSYEQYF

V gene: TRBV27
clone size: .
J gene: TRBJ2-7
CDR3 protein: CASSFTPSYEQYF

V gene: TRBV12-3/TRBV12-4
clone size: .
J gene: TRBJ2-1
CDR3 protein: CASSTTSTDEQFF

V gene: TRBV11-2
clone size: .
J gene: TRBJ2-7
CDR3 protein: CASSLDRGGFTYEQYF

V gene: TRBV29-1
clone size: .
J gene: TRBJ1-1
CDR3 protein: CSVEMGAYTEAFF

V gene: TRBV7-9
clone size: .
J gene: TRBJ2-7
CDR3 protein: CASSLVRGVDEQYF

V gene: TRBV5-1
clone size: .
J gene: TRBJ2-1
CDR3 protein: CASSQGHIGNEQFF